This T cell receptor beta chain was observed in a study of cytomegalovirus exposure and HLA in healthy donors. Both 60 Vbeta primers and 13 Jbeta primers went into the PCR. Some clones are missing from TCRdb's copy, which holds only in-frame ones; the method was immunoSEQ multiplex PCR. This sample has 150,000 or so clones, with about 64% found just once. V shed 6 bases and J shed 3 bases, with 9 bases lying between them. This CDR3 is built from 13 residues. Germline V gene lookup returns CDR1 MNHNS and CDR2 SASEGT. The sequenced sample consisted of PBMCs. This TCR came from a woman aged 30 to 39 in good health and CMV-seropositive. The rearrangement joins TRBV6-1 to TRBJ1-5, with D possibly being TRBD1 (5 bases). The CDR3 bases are TGTGCCAGCAGGTTGGACAACAATCAGCCCCAGCATTTT. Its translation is CASRLDNNQPQHF.